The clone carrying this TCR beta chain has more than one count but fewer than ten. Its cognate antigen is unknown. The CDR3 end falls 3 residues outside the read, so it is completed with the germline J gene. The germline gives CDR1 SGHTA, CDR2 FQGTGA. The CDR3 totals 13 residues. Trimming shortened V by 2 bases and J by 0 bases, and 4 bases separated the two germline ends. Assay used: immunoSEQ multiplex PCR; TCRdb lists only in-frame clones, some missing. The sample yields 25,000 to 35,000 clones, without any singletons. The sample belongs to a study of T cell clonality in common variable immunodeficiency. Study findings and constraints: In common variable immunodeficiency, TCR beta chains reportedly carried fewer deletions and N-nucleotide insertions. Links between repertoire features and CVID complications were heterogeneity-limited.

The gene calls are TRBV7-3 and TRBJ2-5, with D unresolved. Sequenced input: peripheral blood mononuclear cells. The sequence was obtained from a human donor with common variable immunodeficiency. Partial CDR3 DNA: TGTGCCAGCAGCTTATCCTACCAAGAGACC. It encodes CASSLSYQET. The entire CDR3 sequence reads CASSLSYQETQYF.